The clone carrying this T cell receptor beta chain was counted a few times. No antigen is known for it. As to time point: pretreatment peripheral blood. Trimming shortened V by 3 bases and J by 3 bases, and 12 bases separated the two germline ends. From germline, CDR1 is MNHNS and CDR2 SASEGT. The CDR3 consists of 15 residues. Every PCR got spiked synthetic TCR analog templates. Assay: immunoSEQ multiplex PCR; the TCRdb copy retains only in-frame clones and omits some. Altogether about 87,000 clones are present, approximately 88% being singletons, with the ten largest covering roughly 0.99%. This sample is part of a study of PD-L1 blockade in urothelial cancer. Study-wide context: Patients' atezolizumab regimen, 1,200 mg intravenously every 3 weeks, began in about 2014. At 6 weeks and at 3 weeks (second dose) after treatment start, blood was analyzed. Study findings and constraints: Durable-benefit patients showed greater tumor-associated blood clone expansion at 3 weeks.

The V call is TRBV6-1, the J call TRBJ1-5; unclear D gene. The TCR comes from a woman over 75 with urothelial cancer. The starting material was PBMCs, obtained around atezolizumab (anti-PD-L1) treatment. CDR3 region: CASSDGGSFNQPQHF. The CDR3 nucleotides read TGTGCCAGCAGTGATGGAGGGAGCTTCAATCAGCCCCAGCATTTT.